The 25 T cell receptor beta chains below come from one sample, sequenced in a study of spatial heterogeneity in lung cancer. TCRdb recomputed calls from the 5' RACE reads with MiXCR, one row per CDR3 protein. This sample has 100,000 to 120,000 distinct CDR3 sequences; about a tenth occur once, and the top ten carry roughly a quarter. As to time point: blood at routine non-recurrence follow-up after resection. Sequenced here: PBMCs, sampled at follow-up. Source of these receptors: a female donor with early-stage non-small cell lung cancer.

V and J are TRBV16 and TRBJ2-3, with TRBD2 matching 10 bases. Losses at the gene ends were 1 base for V and 6 bases for J; bases not matched to a gene: 4. Germline V gives CDR1 KGHSY, CDR2 FQNENV. The CDR3 consists of 15 residues. The CDR3: CASSQFPSGSDTQYF. CDR3 sequence (DNA): TGTGCCAGCAGCCAATTTCCTAGCGGGAGTGATACGCAGTATTTT.

This clonotype was seen many times. As DNA, the CDR3 is TGTGCCAGCAGCCAAGGGACTAGCGGGACCTACGAGCAGTACTTC. Its translation: CASSQGTSGTYEQYF. This chain uses TRBV5-4 with TRBJ2-7; 13 nucleotides agree with TRBD2. The CDR3 is 15 residues long. Germline lookup yields CDR1 SGHNT and CDR2 YYREEE (reference sequence). The trim removed 4 bases at V and 2 bases at J, leaving 3 bases unmatched.

This chain joins TRBV7-9 and TRBJ2-3; D remains ambiguous. The CDR3 spans 13 residues. V was trimmed by 4 bases and J by 5 bases, leaving 10 bases between them. The germline gives CDR1 SEHNR, CDR2 FQNEAQ (reference sequence). CDR3 amino acids: CASSSGVGDTQYF. The DNA of the CDR3 is TGTGCCAGCAGCTCCGGAGTCGGAGATACGCAGTATTTT.

In its sample, this clonotype was seen a few times. The chain couples TRBV27 to TRBJ2-7; no clear D gene. The CDR3 covers 13 residues. Germline CDR1 MNHEY, CDR2 SMNVEV (reference sequence). Deletions cut 6 bases from V and 5 bases from J, with 14 bases between. The CDR3 DNA sequence: TGTGCCAGCAGAGTAGCCAGCGACAACGAGCAGTACTTC. Protein sequence: CASRVASDNEQYF.

This sequence joins TRBV28 and TRBJ1-1; weak D call: TRBD1 (5 bases). Deletions cut 2 bases from V and 0 bases from J, with 10 bases between. This CDR3 region has 15 residues. CDR1 and CDR2 from the germline V gene are MDHEN and SYDVKM. The CDR3 bases are TGTGCCAGCAGTTTAGAGGGGAGGGTGAACACTGAAGCTTTCTTT. It encodes CASSLEGRVNTEAFF. Based on the CDR3 plus reference TRBV28 and TRBJ1-1, the full variable domain is DVKVTQSSRYLVKRTGEKVFLECVQDMDHENMFWYRQDPGLGLRLIYFSYDVKMKEKGDIPEGYSVSREKKERFSLILESASTNQTSMYLCASSLEGRVNTEAFFGQGTRLTVV.

This clonotype was recorded a few times. The chain couples TRBV7-2 to TRBJ2-1, with TRBD2 identical over 7 bases. CDR3 length: 13 amino acids. Germline V gene lookup returns CDR1 SGHTA and CDR2 FQGNSA. V lost 4 bases and J lost 9; bases outside the gene matches: 6. CDR3 amino acids: CASSSLAQGEQFF. The CDR3 DNA follows: TGTGCCAGCAGCTCACTAGCGCAGGGTGAGCAGTTCTTC.

This clonotype was observed a handful of times. This CDR3 is CASSFNRETQYF. The CDR3 region has the DNA TGTGCCAGCAGCTTCAACCGGGAGACCCAGTACTTC. V usage is TRBV5-6 and J usage is TRBJ2-5, with D hard to call. The CDR3 sequence is 12 residues long. Trimming took off 2 bases at V and 5 bases at J, with 7 bases between the two ends. Germline V CDR1 and CDR2: SGHDT, YYEEEE.

This clonotype showed up just a few times. The chain combines TRBV12-3 or TRBV12-4 with TRBJ1-2; tentatively, D is TRBD1 (6 bases). This CDR3 has 13 amino acids. Between the trimmed V and J ends, which lost 8 bases and 4 bases, there was a span of 14 bases. This chain's CDR3 is CASGTRTVYGYTF. CDR3 DNA: TGTGCCAGCGGAACTAGGACAGTCTATGGCTACACCTTC.

There are a few counts of this clonotype. This sequence joins TRBV5-1 and TRBJ2-7, with a tentative D call TRBD1 (6 bases). The germline V gene has CDR1 SGHRS and CDR2 YFSETQ. Trimming stripped 3 bases from V and 5 bases from J, with 18 bases between. The CDR3 extends over 15 amino acids. The CDR3 nucleotides are TGCGCCAGCAGCTCGCTCAGGGGAGAGGGGAACGAGCAGTACGTC. Translation gives CASSSLRGEGNEQYV.

The rearrangement joins TRBV6-5 to TRBJ2-1; the match to TRBD2 covers 7 bases. The CDR3 extends over 15 amino acids. J lost 6 bases, V lost 6 bases, and 11 bases had no gene match. Germline-derived CDR1 and CDR2 are MNHEY and SVGAGI. The CDR3 is CASSERDRPVNEQFF. The CDR3 DNA sequence: TGTGCCAGCAGCGAGCGGGATCGTCCTGTCAATGAGCAGTTCTTC.

This clonotype showed up just a few times. V and J are TRBV12-3 or TRBV12-4 and TRBJ2-7; D unresolved. The V end lost 5 bases, the J end lost 3 bases, and 5 bases lay between the germline ends. The CDR3 totals 11 residues. CDR3 sequence reads: CASSRFYEQYF. In nucleotides, the CDR3 is TGTGCCAGCAGTCGATTCTACGAGCAGTACTTC.

This clonotype was counted many times. The V gene is TRBV19, the J gene TRBJ1-1; TRBD1 matches 7 bases. After removal of 3 bases from V and 8 bases from J, the junction contained 9 bases not matched to a gene. Germline V gene sequence: CDR1 LNHDA, CDR2 SQIVND (reference sequence). The CDR3 has 14 amino acids. The CDR3 DNA follows: TGTGCCAGTAGTATCCCCTTACAGGGGAGAGAAGCTTTCTTT. It encodes CASSIPLQGREAFF.

The V and J genes are TRBV2 and TRBJ2-1; D is ambiguous. The V gene's germline CDR1 is SNHLY and CDR2 FYNNEI. The CDR3 runs to 12 residues. V gave up 4 bases and J gave up 12 bases, with 13 bases separating them. In nucleotides, the CDR3 is TGTGCCAGCAGTGCCCGACCTATCGCGCAGTTCTTC. It is translated as CASSARPIAQFF.

This clonotype turned up a few times. The J gene is TRBJ2-3, the V gene TRBV11-1; D is undetermined. This CDR3 has 14 residues. Trimming shortened V by 6 bases and J by 1 base, and 11 bases separated the two germline ends. Germline V gene lookup returns CDR1 SGHAT and CDR2 FQDESV (reference sequence). This CDR3 reads CASRQLYGTDTQYF. DNA for the CDR3: TGTGCCAGCAGACAACTATACGGCACAGATACGCAGTATTTT.

The chain couples TRBV29-1 to TRBJ1-4; no firm D call. The CDR3 length is 13 residues. The V end lost 4 bases, the J end lost 0 bases, and 6 bases lay between the germline ends. Germline loops: CDR1 SQVTM, CDR2 ANQGSEA. The CDR3 sequence: CSVAHTTNEKLFF. CDR3 in DNA: TGCAGCGTTGCTCATACAACTAATGAAAAACTGTTTTTT.

This clonotype was seen repeatedly, ten times or more. This chain links TRBV2 with TRBJ1-2; a weak D match, TRBD1 (5 bases). This CDR3 comprises 13 residues. Germline CDR1 is SNHLY and CDR2 is FYNNEI. The V end was cut by 7 bases, the J end by 8 bases, with 17 bases between. CDR3: CASTWDRTSGYTF. The CDR3 bases are TGTGCCAGCACTTGGGACCGGACTAGCGGCTACACCTTC.

This clonotype was detected a few times. This chain uses TRBV28 with TRBJ2-5, with D tentatively TRBD1 or TRBD2 (5 bases each). The germline gives CDR1 MDHEN, CDR2 SYDVKM. V was cut by 3 bases and J by 1 base, with 18 bases left in between. This CDR3 is 17 amino acids long. CDR3 region: CASSFRRTRHLQETQYF. The DNA of the CDR3 is TGTGCCAGCAGTTTTCGGAGGACAAGGCATCTCCAAGAGACCCAGTACTTC.

This chain joins TRBV6-2 or TRBV6-3 and TRBJ1-5; D gene uncertain. The CDR3 is 14 residues long. The germline V and J ends were trimmed by 6 bases and 5 bases, with 14 bases remaining between them. Germline-derived CDR1 and CDR2 are MNHEY and SVGEGT. The CDR3 nucleotides read TGTGCCAGCAGCCCCACAAGGGCGGATCAGCCCCAGCATTTT. This encodes CASSPTRADQPQHF.

The J gene is TRBJ2-3, the V gene TRBV29-1; 12 bases are a match to TRBD2. With 4 bases clipped from V and 2 bases from J, the junction kept 4 bases outside the gene matches. Germline lookup yields CDR1 SQVTM and CDR2 ANQGSEA. The CDR3 is 15 residues long. CDR3 loop: CSVGTSGTYTDTQYF. The CDR3 nucleotides are TGCAGCGTTGGGACTAGCGGGACCTACACAGATACGCAGTATTTT.

This clonotype was observed many times. The V gene is TRBV6-2 or TRBV6-3, the J gene TRBJ1-6; weak D call: TRBD1 (6 bases). The CDR3 extends over 16 amino acids. V lost 5 bases to trimming and J lost 14 bases, with 25 bases between them. CDR1 and CDR2 from the germline V gene are MNHEY and SVGEGT. CDR3 sequence (DNA): TGTGCCAGCAGTCGCCCAGGGGCCCGGACGATCGGTACCCTCCACTTT. Residues: CASSRPGARTIGTLHF.

This chain uses TRBV15 with TRBJ2-5; D is perhaps TRBD1 (6 bases). This CDR3 is 13 amino acids long. Germline V lookup: CDR1 LNHNV, CDR2 YYDKDF (reference sequence). V was cut by 4 bases and J by 7 bases, with 13 bases left in between. The CDR3 loop is CATSKGPQGTQYF. The CDR3 DNA reads TGTGCCACCAGCAAAGGTCCACAGGGGACCCAGTACTTC.

V and J are TRBV12-3 or TRBV12-4 and TRBJ1-5; no definite D call. The CDR3 is 13 amino acids. V gave up 4 bases and J gave up 1 base, with 5 bases separating them. The CDR3 reads CASSWRSNQPQHF. CDR3 in DNA: TGTGCCAGCAGTTGGAGGAGCAATCAGCCCCAGCATTTT.

This clonotype occurred a few times. The chain employs TRBV29-1 and TRBJ2-2; TRBD1 aligns across 9 bases. CDR1 and CDR2 (germline): SQVTM, ANQGSEA. Trimming at V came to 6 bases and at J to 3 bases, leaving 5 bases not matched to a gene. The CDR3 loop spans 14 amino acids. The CDR3, as DNA: TGCAGCGTGGGACAGGGAAGGGACACCGGGGAGCTGTTTTTT. Protein: CSVGQGRDTGELFF.

This clonotype occurred many times. The chain has TRBV18 and TRBJ1-1; 9 bases map to TRBD1. CDR3 size: 15 residues. The V segment lost 5 bases and the J segment 2 bases; nucleotides outside the gene matches: 6. CDR1 and CDR2 from the germline V gene are KGHSH and LQKENI. CDR3 in DNA: TGTGCCAGCTCAGCCCCGGGACAGGGCAACACTGAAGCTTTCTTT. Protein: CASSAPGQGNTEAFF. Filled out from reference TRBV18 and TRBJ1-1, the complete variable domain reads NAGVMQNPRHLVRRRGQEARLRCSPMKGHSHVYWYRQLPEEGLKFMVYLQKENIIDESGMPKERFSAEFPKEGPSILRIQQVVRGDSAAYFCASSAPGQGNTEAFFGQGTRLTVV.

This clonotype was counted at least ten times. This rearrangement joins TRBV20-1 to TRBJ2-3; a possible D gene is TRBD1 (6 bases). CDR1 is DFQATT, CDR2 SNEGSKA, per germline (reference sequence). The CDR3 has 14 amino acids. Trimming took off 6 bases at V and 1 base at J, with 14 bases between the two ends. CDR3 amino acids: CSAELEGGTDTQYF. The CDR3 DNA reads TGCAGTGCAGAGCTTGAGGGGGGCACAGATACGCAGTATTTT.